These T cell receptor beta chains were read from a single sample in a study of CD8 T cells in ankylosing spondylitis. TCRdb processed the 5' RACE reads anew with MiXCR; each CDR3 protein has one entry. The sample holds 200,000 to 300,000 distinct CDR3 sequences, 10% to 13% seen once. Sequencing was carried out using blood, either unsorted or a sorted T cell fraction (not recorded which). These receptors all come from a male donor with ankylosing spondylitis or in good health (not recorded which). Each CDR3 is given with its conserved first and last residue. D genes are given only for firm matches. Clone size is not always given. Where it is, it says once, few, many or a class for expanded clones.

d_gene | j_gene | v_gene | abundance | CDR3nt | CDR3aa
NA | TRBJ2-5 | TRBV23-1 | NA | TGCGCCAGCAGTCAATCGGGATCCAAAGAGACCCAGTACTTC | CASSQSGSKETQYF
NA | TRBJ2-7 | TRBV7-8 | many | TGTGCCAGCAGCCTATCCGGGGCTGGTTACGAGCAGTACTTC | CASSLSGAGYEQYF
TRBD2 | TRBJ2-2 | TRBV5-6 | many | TGTGCCAGCTCCCGCCTAGCGGCTCTTTGGGACACCGGGGAGCTGTTTTTT | CASSRLAALWDTGELFF
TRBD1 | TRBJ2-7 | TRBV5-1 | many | TGCGCCAGCAGCTTGGGACAGGGTGACAACGAGCAGTACTTC | CASSLGQGDNEQYF
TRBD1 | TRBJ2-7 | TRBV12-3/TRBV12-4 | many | TGTGCCAGCAGGGTTGGGACAGGCCTTAGTGAGGGCGAGCAGTACTTC | CASRVGTGLSEGEQYF
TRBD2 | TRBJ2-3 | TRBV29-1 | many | TGCAGCGTTGGGGGAGGGGTCCACTCTAGCACAGATACGCAGTATTTT | CSVGGGVHSSTDTQYF
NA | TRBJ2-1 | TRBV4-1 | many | TGCGCCAGCAGCCAAGGTTTACGGGGGGCCGGTGAGCAGTTCTTC | CASSQGLRGAGEQFF
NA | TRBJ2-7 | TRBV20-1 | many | TGCAGTGCTAGTTCTCAGCTCTACGAGCAGTACTTC | CSASSQLYEQYF
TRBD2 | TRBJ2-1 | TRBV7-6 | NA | TGTGCCAGCAGCCCGGGACTAGCGGGAGCAACGAGCTCCTACAATGAGCAGTTCTTC | CASSPGLAGATSSYNEQFF
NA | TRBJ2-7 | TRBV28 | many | TGTGCCAGCAGTGGGACCTACGAGCAGTACTTC | CASSGTYEQYF
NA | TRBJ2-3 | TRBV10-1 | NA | TGCGCCAGCAGTGAGTCGCGGGGTACTAGCCCACGGAACACAGATACGCAGTATTTT | CASSESRGTSPRNTDTQYF
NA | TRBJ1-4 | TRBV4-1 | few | TGCGCCAGCAGCCCCCCCGGCAGGGTGGGCGAAAAACTGTTTTTT | CASSPPGRVGEKLFF
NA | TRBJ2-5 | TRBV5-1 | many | TGCGCCAGCAGCTTACGTGGGCCCTCGGAGACCCAGTACTTC | CASSLRGPSETQYF
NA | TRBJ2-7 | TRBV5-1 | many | TGCGCCAGCAGCTCCCGGGCCGAGCAGTACTTC | CASSSRAEQYF
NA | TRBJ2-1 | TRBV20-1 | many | TGCAGTGCTAGCGATTCTAGCAGGCCTTACAATGAGCAGTTCTTC | CSASDSSRPYNEQFF
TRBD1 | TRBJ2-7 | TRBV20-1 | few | TGCAGTGCTACTAGGACAGGGAGCTCCTACGAGCAGTACTTC | CSATRTGSSYEQYF
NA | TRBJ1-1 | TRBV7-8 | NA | TGTGCCAGCAGCTTACCCCCCGGGACGATGAACACTGAAGCTTTCTTT | CASSLPPGTMNTEAFF
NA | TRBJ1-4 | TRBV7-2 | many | TGTGCCAGCACCCACAGGGCCACTAATGAAAAACTGTTTTTT | CASTHRATNEKLFF
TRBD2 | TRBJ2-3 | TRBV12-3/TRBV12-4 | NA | TGTGCCAGCAGTGCGACTAGCGGGACCGCAGATACGCAGTATTTT | CASSATSGTADTQYF
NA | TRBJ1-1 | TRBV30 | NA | TGTGCCTGGAGTATTACGGGACCAATGAACACTGAAGCTTTCTTT | CAWSITGPMNTEAFF
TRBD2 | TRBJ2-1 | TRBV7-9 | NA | TGTGCCAGCAGCGAACCTAGCGGGAGACCCCATGAGCAGTTCTTC | CASSEPSGRPHEQFF
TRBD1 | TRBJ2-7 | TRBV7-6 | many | TGTGCCAGCAGCTTAGAGGGACAGGGTTACGAGCAGTACTTC | CASSLEGQGYEQYF
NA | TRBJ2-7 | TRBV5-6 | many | TGTGCCAGCAGCTTGCACGCCTCTACGGGATTAAGGGAGCAGTACTTC | CASSLHASTGLREQYF
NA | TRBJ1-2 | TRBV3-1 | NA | TGTGCCAGCAGCCCCGGGCCACACGGAGGCTACACCTTC | CASSPGPHGGYTF
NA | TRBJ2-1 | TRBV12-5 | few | TGTGCCCGTACGTGGGTACCCCCTTTTGGTTTGTTGTACAATGAGCAGTTCTTC | CARTWVPPFGLLYNEQFF
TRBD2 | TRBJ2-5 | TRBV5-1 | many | TGCGCCAGCAGCTTGGGACTAGCGGGAGTTCCTGGGACCCAGTACTTC | CASSLGLAGVPGTQYF
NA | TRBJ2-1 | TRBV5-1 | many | TGCGCCAGCAGCTTGTACGGAGCGGCCATAAACAATGAGCAGTTCTTC | CASSLYGAAINNEQFF
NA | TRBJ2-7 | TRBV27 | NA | TGTGCCAGCAGTTTATCTTGGGAGCCGGCACACGAGCAGTACTTC | CASSLSWEPAHEQYF
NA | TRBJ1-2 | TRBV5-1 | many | TGCGCCAGCAGCCCAGGGACGGACGTTTATGGCTACACCTTC | CASSPGTDVYGYTF
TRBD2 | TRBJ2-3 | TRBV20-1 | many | TGCAGTGCTATCACTAGCGGGGTCAGCACAGATACGCAGTATTTT | CSAITSGVSTDTQYF
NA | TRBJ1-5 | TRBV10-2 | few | TGCGCCAGCAGTGAGTCTCCGACGCCCCAGCATTTT | CASSESPTPQHF
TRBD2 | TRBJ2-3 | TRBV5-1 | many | TGCGCCAGCAGCTTGGGACCTAGCGGGGGGGCCGCAGATACGCAGTATTTT | CASSLGPSGGAADTQYF
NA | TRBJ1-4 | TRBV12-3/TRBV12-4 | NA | TGTGCCAGCAGTTTAACTGCGACAGAAAAACTGTTTTTT | CASSLTATEKLFF
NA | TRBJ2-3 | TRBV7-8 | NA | TGTGCCAGCAGCATCCCGAGGACAATCAGCACAGATACGCAGTATTTT | CASSIPRTISTDTQYF
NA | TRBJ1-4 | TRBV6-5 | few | TGTGCCAGCAGTTACTCAAGAATTGAAAAACTGTTTTTT | CASSYSRIEKLFF
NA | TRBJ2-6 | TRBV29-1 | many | TGCAGCGTAAGTACAGGGACCTCTGGGGCCAACGTCCTGACTTTC | CSVSTGTSGANVLTF
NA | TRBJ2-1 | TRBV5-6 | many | TGTGCCAGCAGCTTCCGAAGAACTAGCTCCTACAATGAGCAGTTCTTC | CASSFRRTSSYNEQFF
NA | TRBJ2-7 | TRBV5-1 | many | TGCGCCAGCAGCCTTCCCCGGGGAGATCGCCTCGAGCAGTACTTC | CASSLPRGDRLEQYF
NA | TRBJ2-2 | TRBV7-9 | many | TGTGCCAGCAGCGTCGCTAGCGAGTTCCGTTCCGGGGAGCTGTTTTTT | CASSVASEFRSGELFF
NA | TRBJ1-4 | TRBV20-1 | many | TGCAGTGCTAGAGATAGAATCGGGAATGAAAAACTGTTTTTT | CSARDRIGNEKLFF
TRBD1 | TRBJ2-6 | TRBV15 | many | TGTGCCACCAGCGCCCGGGACAGGACCTCTGGGGCCAACGTCCTGACTTTC | CATSARDRTSGANVLTF
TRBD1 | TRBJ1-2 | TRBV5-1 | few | TGCGCCAGCAGGCAATCAGGGGGCGATGGCTACACCTTC | CASRQSGGDGYTF
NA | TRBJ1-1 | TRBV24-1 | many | TGTGCCACCAGTGATTTCAATGGGAGGGCTTTCTTT | CATSDFNGRAFF
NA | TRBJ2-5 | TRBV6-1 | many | TGTGCCAGCAGCCAATCGGGAATGGCCCAAGAGACCCAGTACTTC | CASSQSGMAQETQYF
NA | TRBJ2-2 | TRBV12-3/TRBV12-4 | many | TGTGCCAGCAGTTTCCGGCAGGCTAACACCGGGGAGCTGTTTTTT | CASSFRQANTGELFF
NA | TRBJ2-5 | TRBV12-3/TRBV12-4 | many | TGTGCCAGCAGTCCGACAGCAAAAGAGGAGACCCAGTACTTC | CASSPTAKEETQYF
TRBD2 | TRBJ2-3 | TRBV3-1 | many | TGTGCCAGCAGCCAAGAGACCAGACTAGCGGGGGGGAATACGCAGTATTTT | CASSQETRLAGGNTQYF
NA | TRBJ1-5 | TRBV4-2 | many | TGTGCCAGCAGCCCGTCCCAGCCCCAGCATTTT | CASSPSQPQHF
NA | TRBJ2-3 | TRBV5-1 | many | TGCGCCAGCAGCTTGGCCAGATGGGAAGCGGAATACCCCCCTTCCGCAGATACGCAGTATTTT | CASSLARWEAEYPPSADTQYF
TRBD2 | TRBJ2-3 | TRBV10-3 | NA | TGTGCCATCAGTGGGGGGACTAGCGGAGAAGATACGCAGTATTTT | CAISGGTSGEDTQYF
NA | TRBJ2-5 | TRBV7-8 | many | TGTGCCAGCAGCTTGAGACCTGGGGAGACCCAGTACTTC | CASSLRPGETQYF
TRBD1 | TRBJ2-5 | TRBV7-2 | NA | TGTGCCAGCAGCCCACAGGGGGCGGGATCCTATCAAGAGACCCAGTACTTC | CASSPQGAGSYQETQYF
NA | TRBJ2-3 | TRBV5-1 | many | TGCGCCAGCAGCTTTACGACTAGCACAGATACGCAGTATTTT | CASSFTTSTDTQYF
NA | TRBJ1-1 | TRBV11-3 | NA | TGTGCCAGCAGCCTCCGGAGGGGGGGAGGGTCAACTGAAGCTTTCTTT | CASSLRRGGGSTEAFF